These 5 T cell receptor beta chains came from one sample sequenced in a study of low-dose radiotherapy and immunotherapy resistance in tumors. Gene-specific TRAV and TRBV primers were used for first-strand cDNA, covering alpha and beta chains. TCRs were amplified for 15 to 20 PCR cycles with a constant-region primer and V-primer adapter. TCRdb re-called the reads with MiXCR, one entry per CDR3 protein. The table has some 100,000 distinct CDR3 sequences, roughly 20% seen once. Indicated time point: after trial treatment. Treatment given: LDRT plus nivolumab, ipilimumab, low-dose cyclophosphamide and aspirin (RACIN trial). The specimen was PBMCs, collected after low-dose radiotherapy plus immunotherapy. Receptor source: a male donor with prostate cancer.

The chain carries TRBV7-2 and TRBJ2-7; 10 nucleotides match TRBD2. This CDR3 has 13 amino acids. Germline CDR1 and CDR2: SGHTA and FQGNSA. Trimming removed 10 bases from V and 5 bases from J; junction bases left unmatched: 8. As DNA, the CDR3 is TGTGCCACCGAGCGGGGGGGAGCCCACGAGCAGTACTTC. It specifies CATERGGAHEQYF.

As regards this clonotype: This likely came from a read error, as a far larger clone is one base away. V usage is TRBV7-4 and J usage is TRBJ2-1, with D maybe TRBD2 (5 bases). The V gene's germline CDR1 is SGHVT and CDR2 SQSDAQ. The CDR3 runs 15 residues. The CDR3 sequence is CANSLGLAGLNEQFF. CDR3 sequence (DNA): TGTGCCAACAGCTTAGGGCTAGCCGGGTTGAATGAGCAGTTCTTC.

Worth noting for this clonotype: A far larger clone lies a single base away; this is likely a read error. The rearrangement links TRBV6-1 to TRBJ2-3; possibly TRBD1 for D (5 bases). The V end lost 11 bases, the J end lost 2 bases, and 14 bases lay between the germline ends. The germline gives CDR1 MNHNS, CDR2 SASEGT. CDR3 length: 13 residues. CDR3 bases: TGTGCCCATGGGGAAGGACACACAGATACGCAGTATTTT. Residues: CAHGEGHTDTQYF.

This clonotype was detected ten times or more. The chain is built from TRBV7-9 and TRBJ2-1, with a possible D match to TRBD2 (6 bases). With 5 bases removed from V and 7 bases from J, the gap between germline ends came to 15 bases. Germline CDR1 is SEHNR and CDR2 is FQNEAQ (reference sequence). The CDR3 is 14 amino acids. The CDR3 DNA sequence: TGTGCCAGCAGCCCCGGGCCGGGGGAGAATGAGCAGTTCTTC. This translates into CASSPGPGENEQFF.

This clonotype has ten or more counts. This chain connects TRBV20-1 to TRBJ2-3; D call uncertain. In germline, CDR1 is DFQATT, CDR2 SNEGSKA (reference sequence). The CDR3 is made up of 15 amino acids. V lost 4 bases, J lost 3 bases, and 17 bases lay in between. The CDR3 sequence: CSAKGALAFTDTQYF. In DNA, the CDR3 is TGCAGTGCTAAAGGAGCCTTAGCTTTTACAGATACGCAGTATTTT.